These 30 T cell receptor beta chains came from one sample sequenced in a study of Ad26.COV2.S vaccination and SARS-CoV-2 variants. The assay was immunoSEQ multiplex PCR, and TCRdb's table has in-frame clones only and misses some. The data contain about 420,000 clones, more than 75% of them singletons. Regarding treatment: some 20 received Ad26.COV2.S at low or high dose, single or two shots; about 5 received placebo; per-sample allocation not given. On day 63 after the first injection, vaccine and placebo recipients gave samples. The sample in question was peripheral blood, obtained in a trial of Ad26.COV2.S vaccine versus placebo. The receptor source for this set is a person aged 18 to 65 who received the Ad26.COV2.S COVID-19 vaccine or a placebo.

The chain is built from TRBV7-8 and TRBJ1-6; unclear D gene. Germline lookup yields CDR1 SGHVS and CDR2 FQNEAQ. Trimming pared 9 bases from V and 0 bases from J, leaving 12 bases between. This CDR3 is 15 amino acids long. The CDR3 loop is CARTRTSSYNSPLHF. The CDR3 region has the DNA TGTGCCAGAACCCGGACGAGCTCCTATAATTCACCCCTCCACTTT.

The rearrangement uses TRBV30 and TRBJ1-1; D is uncertain. V was clipped by 0 bases and J by 4 bases, with 9 bases between them. Germline values: CDR1 GTSNPN, CDR2 SVGIG (reference sequence). This CDR3 contains 13 residues. CDR3 nucleotides: TGTGCCTGGAGTGTACACGAGGGCACTGAAGCTTTCTTT. Translation gives CAWSVHEGTEAFF.

This chain links TRBV12-5 with TRBJ2-3; TRBD2 agrees at 8 bases. V trimming: 6 bases; J trimming: 1 base; junction bases outside the gene matches: 6. CDR1 and CDR2 from the germline V gene are LGHNT and FRNRAP. This CDR3 spans 15 amino acids. The CDR3 reads CASGSGLAGTDTQYF. The DNA of the CDR3 is TGTGCTAGTGGAAGCGGACTAGCCGGCACAGATACGCAGTATTTT. The full variable domain, in which reference TRBV12-5 and TRBJ2-3 provide the parts outside the CDR3, is DARVTQTPRHKVTEMGQEVTMRCQPILGHNTVFWYRQTMMQGLELLAYFRNRAPLDDSGMPKDRFSAEMPDATLATLKIQPSEPRDSAVYFCASGSGLAGTDTQYFGPGTRLTVL.

This clone was seen only a few times. The V call is TRBV29-1, the J call TRBJ2-1; possibly TRBD1 or TRBD2 for D (6 bases each). Between the trimmed V and J ends, which lost 4 bases and 5 bases, there was a span of 18 bases. The CDR3 consists of 15 residues. Germline-derived CDR1 and CDR2 are SQVTM and ANQGSEA. DNA of the CDR3: TGCAGCGTTGCCCGGGGGCAGGGGAAAAACAATGAGCAGTTCTTC. Protein product: CSVARGQGKNNEQFF.

The chain combines TRBV4-3 with TRBJ2-7; possible D gene TRBD2, 6 bases. Germline CDR1 LGHNA, CDR2 YSLEER. Deletions cut 3 bases from V and 4 bases from J, with 19 bases between. The CDR3 is 16 residues long. CDR3 loop: CASSHDLAGTRYEQYF. The CDR3 DNA follows: TGCGCCAGCAGCCACGATCTCGCGGGGACGAGGTACGAGCAGTACTTC.

This chain links TRBV5-1 with TRBJ2-3; D possibly corresponds to TRBD1 (6 bases). V was clipped by 0 bases and J by 6 bases, with 8 bases between them. Germline-derived CDR1 and CDR2 are SGHRS and YFSETQ. The CDR3 extends over 13 amino acids. The DNA for the CDR3 is TGCGCCAGCAGCTTGGACAGGGTGGATACGCAGTATTTT. It is translated as CASSLDRVDTQYF. Based on the CDR3 plus reference TRBV5-1 and TRBJ2-3, the full variable domain is KAGVTQTPRYLIKTRGQQVTLSCSPISGHRSVSWYQQTPGQGLQFLFEYFSETQRNKGNFPGRFSGRQFSNSRSEMNVSTLELGDSALYLCASSLDRVDTQYFGPGTRLTVL.

The V call is TRBV6-2 or TRBV6-3, the J call TRBJ1-5; no definite D call. There are 12 residues in the CDR3. Germline CDR1 reads MNHEY; CDR2 reads SVGEGT. The germline V and J ends were trimmed by 0 bases and 10 bases, with 7 bases remaining between them. The CDR3 DNA follows: TGTGCCAGCAGTTACTCGGTCGGCCCCCAGCATTTT. This codes for CASSYSVGPQHF.

V usage is TRBV28 and J usage is TRBJ1-5, with a tentative D call TRBD1 (6 bases). Germline V gives CDR1 MDHEN, CDR2 SYDVKM. The V gene lost 7 bases and the J gene lost 4 bases, with 14 bases spanning the gap. The CDR3 spans 14 residues. CDR3: CASNPRTGNQPQHF. As DNA, the CDR3 is TGTGCCAGCAACCCTAGAACAGGGAATCAGCCCCAGCATTTT. The variable domain in full, with the rest retrieved from reference TRBV28 and TRBJ1-5, is DVKVTQSSRYLVKRTGEKVFLECVQDMDHENMFWYRQDPGLGLRLIYFSYDVKMKEKGDIPEGYSVSREKKERFSLILESASTNQTSMYLCASNPRTGNQPQHFGDGTRLSIL.

V usage is TRBV6-6 and J usage is TRBJ1-2, with 7 bases lining up with TRBD1. This CDR3 contains 15 residues. The V gene's germline CDR1 is MNHNY and CDR2 SVGAGI (reference sequence). V lost 6 bases and J lost 3; bases outside the gene matches: 10. In DNA, the CDR3 is TGTGCCAGCAGGCCCGACAGGGCGAATGACTATGGCTACACCTTC. It codes for CASRPDRANDYGYTF.

The chain employs TRBV6-6 and TRBJ1-6; 7 bases map to TRBD1. The junction had 4 bases not matched to a gene; V was cut back by 3 bases and J by 5 bases. The CDR3 is made up of 15 amino acids. Germline V CDR1 and CDR2: MNHNY, SVGAGI (reference sequence). CDR3 protein: CASSYQGVNNSPLHF. For the CDR3, the DNA is TGTGCCAGCAGTTATCAGGGGGTGAATAATTCACCCCTCCACTTT.

V and J are TRBV9 and TRBJ1-5; 9 nucleotides match TRBD1. This CDR3 is built from 16 residues. With 1 base clipped from V and 7 bases from J, the junction kept 9 bases outside the gene matches. Germline CDR1 is SGDLS and CDR2 is YYNGEE. In DNA form, the CDR3 reads TGTGCCAGCAGCGTACCGAACAGGGGGCAAGAACAGCCCCAGCATTTT. Encoded protein: CASSVPNRGQEQPQHF. The full variable domain, completed using reference TRBV9 and TRBJ1-5, is DSGVTQTPKHLITATGQRVTLRCSPRSGDLSVYWYQQSLDQGLQFLIQYYNGEERAKGNILERFSAQQFPDLHSELNLSSLELGDSALYFCASSVPNRGQEQPQHFGDGTRLSIL.

The chain joins TRBV7-8 to TRBJ2-5; TRBD1 matches at 7 bases. The CDR3 consists of 15 residues. With 5 bases clipped from V and 2 bases from J, the junction kept 8 bases outside the gene matches. The V gene's germline CDR1 is SGHVS and CDR2 FQNEAQ. CDR3 amino acids: CASSPLGGRQETQYF. The CDR3 nucleotides read TGTGCCAGCAGCCCCCTAGGGGGCCGACAAGAGACCCAGTACTTC.

The chain recombines TRBV23-1 with TRBJ1-6; D is ambiguous. TRBV23-1 is treated as an ORF (open reading frame) with a function not yet certain. This CDR3 is built from 21 residues. V was cut by 2 bases and J by 0 bases, with 23 bases left in between. CDR3: CASSQVQGPGASSSYNSPLHF. The CDR3 coding sequence is TGCGCCAGCAGTCAAGTTCAAGGTCCCGGAGCCTCCAGCTCCTATAATTCACCCCTCCACTTT.

About this clone itself: This sample also contains other DNA sequences that code for the same CDR3. The chain is built from TRBV28 and TRBJ2-7; D perhaps matches TRBD1 (6 bases). V lost 10 bases to trimming and J lost 3 bases, with 16 bases between them. Germline CDR1 and CDR2: MDHEN and SYDVKM. CDR3 size: 13 residues. The CDR3 spells CATLDRADYEQYF. The CDR3 region has the DNA TGTGCCACCCTGGACAGAGCCGACTACGAGCAGTACTTC. Drawing the rest from reference TRBV28 and TRBJ2-7, the complete variable domain is DVKVTQSSRYLVKRTGEKVFLECVQDMDHENMFWYRQDPGLGLRLIYFSYDVKMKEKGDIPEGYSVSREKKERFSLILESASTNQTSMYLCATLDRADYEQYFGPGTRLTVT.

The chain has TRBV6-2 or TRBV6-3 and TRBJ2-3; D remains unclear. In germline, CDR1 is MNHEY, CDR2 SVGEGT. The CDR3 runs to 11 residues. V lost 3 bases, J lost 9 bases, and 7 bases lay in between. The CDR3 nucleotides are TGTGCCAGCAGTTATGGTGGGACGCAGTATTTT. Its protein product is CASSYGGTQYF.

The rearrangement links TRBV5-5 to TRBJ2-7; TRBD2 matches 9 bases. J lost 3 bases, V lost 4 bases, and 8 bases had no gene match. This CDR3 has 15 amino acids. In germline, CDR1 is SGHKS, CDR2 YYEKEE (reference sequence). The CDR3 sequence is CASSLGISGGYEQYF. The CDR3 DNA sequence: TGTGCCAGCAGCCTCGGGATTAGCGGGGGCTACGAGCAGTACTTC.

The V gene is TRBV24-1, the J gene TRBJ2-2; the D gene is possibly TRBD1 (5 bases). Trimming took off 3 bases at V and 3 bases at J, with 13 bases between the two ends. This CDR3 has 16 amino acids. Germline V gene sequence: CDR1 KGHDR, CDR2 SFDVKD. As DNA, the CDR3 is TGTGCCACCAGTGATAGTTTAGGGGTGGACACCGGGGAGCTGTTTTTT. Encoded protein: CATSDSLGVDTGELFF.

The chain uses TRBV6-1 and TRBJ2-7, with TRBD1 as a possible D gene (6 bases). CDR1 and CDR2 (germline): MNHNS, SASEGT. The ends were cut back, 2 bases at V and 6 bases at J, with 14 bases in the middle. This CDR3 region has 14 residues. This chain's CDR3 is CASSEWTDLGEQYF. DNA of the CDR3: TGTGCCAGCAGTGAATGGACAGACCTAGGCGAGCAGTACTTC.

The chain joins TRBV29-1 to TRBJ2-1, with 10 bases that match TRBD2. The CDR3 runs to 14 residues. Germline values: CDR1 SQVTM, CDR2 ANQGSEA. The V gene end was trimmed by 1 base and the J gene end by 4 bases; junction bases not matched to a gene: 1. As DNA, the CDR3 is TGCAGCGTTGAAGCTAGCGGGGGATACAATGAGCAGTTCTTC. Residues: CSVEASGGYNEQFF.

This chain joins TRBV29-1 and TRBJ2-7; 8 bases are a match to TRBD1. After removal of 2 bases from V and 0 bases from J, the junction contained 12 bases not matched to a gene. Germline lookup yields CDR1 SQVTM and CDR2 ANQGSEA. The CDR3 has 17 residues. The CDR3 nucleotides read TGCAGCGTTGAACTGACAGGGGCCGCCTCCCTCTCCTACGAGCAGTACTTC. Its translation: CSVELTGAASLSYEQYF.

In this sample, this clone turned up a few times. CDR3: CARGGAGINSPLHF. The CDR3 bases are TGTGCCAGGGGGGGGGCCGGAATTAATTCACCCCTCCACTTT. The V call is TRBV2, the J call TRBJ1-6; D may be TRBD1 (6 bases). CDR3 size: 14 residues. Trimming removed 9 bases at V and 6 bases at J, with 15 bases between. Germline-derived CDR1 and CDR2 are SNHLY and FYNNEI.

J is TRBJ2-5 and V is TRBV4-3, with D uncertain. CDR1 is LGHNA, CDR2 YSLEER, per germline. Deletions cut 0 bases from V and 2 bases from J, with 13 bases between. The CDR3 totals 16 residues. CDR3 residues: CASSQDGPGHQETQYF. Written as DNA, the CDR3 is TGCGCCAGCAGCCAAGATGGGCCAGGCCATCAAGAGACCCAGTACTTC.

The chain uses TRBV7-9 and TRBJ1-1; D is possibly TRBD1 (5 bases). Germline-derived CDR1 and CDR2 are SEHNR and FQNEAQ (reference sequence). The CDR3 is 11 residues long. Trimming stripped 8 bases from V and 1 base from J, with 5 bases between. CDR3 DNA: TGTGCCAGCCAGGGGAACACTGAAGCTTTCTTT. Translated, it gives CASQGNTEAFF.

The genes are TRBV4-3 and TRBJ2-3; D not certain. The CDR3 has 15 residues. Germline CDR1 reads LGHNA; CDR2 reads YSLEER. The V and J ends lost 0 bases and 5 bases respectively, with 12 bases between them. CDR3 sequence: CASSQDWRGGDTQYF. Here the CDR3 DNA reads TGCGCCAGCAGCCAAGATTGGAGAGGTGGAGATACGCAGTATTTT.

The V and J genes are TRBV11-3 and TRBJ2-3; weak D call: TRBD2 (5 bases). With 3 bases removed from V and 2 bases from J, the gap between germline ends came to 12 bases. The CDR3 consists of 15 residues. Germline loops: CDR1 SGHNT, CDR2 YENEEA. The CDR3 sequence: CASSLGGGYTDTQYF. Written as DNA, the CDR3 is TGTGCCAGCAGCTTGGGCGGAGGATACACAGATACGCAGTATTTT.

This clone was seen only once. This rearrangement joins TRBV19 to TRBJ1-5; 7 bases agree with TRBD1. CDR3 length: 15 residues. CDR1 is LNHDA, CDR2 SQIVND, per germline (reference sequence). With 6 bases clipped from V and 2 bases from J, the junction kept 7 bases outside the gene matches. As DNA, the CDR3 is TGTGCCAGTAGGGGGACAGCTGGGGGCAATCAGCCCCAGCATTTT. This translates into CASRGTAGGNQPQHF.

The rearrangement joins TRBV19 to TRBJ2-7, with 9 bases lining up with TRBD1. The germline V gene has CDR1 LNHDA and CDR2 SQIVND (reference sequence). V lost 5 bases and J lost 5; bases outside the gene matches: 10. The CDR3 has 15 residues. This CDR3 reads CASSHSGTGSDEQYF. In DNA form, the CDR3 reads TGTGCCAGTAGTCACTCTGGGACAGGGTCCGACGAGCAGTACTTC.

V and J are TRBV5-8 and TRBJ2-1; D unresolved. V was shortened by 4 bases and J by 5 bases, with 4 bases between the two germline ends. Per germline, CDR1 SGHTS and CDR2 YDEGEE. The CDR3 contains 11 residues. In nucleotides, the CDR3 is TGTGCCAGCAGCCTAAACAATGAGCAGTTCTTC. It specifies CASSLNNEQFF.

The chain carries TRBV11-2 and TRBJ1-3; D may be TRBD1 (6 bases). Trimming removed 7 bases at V and 3 bases at J, with 22 bases between. Germline CDR1 SGHAT, CDR2 FQNNGV. CDR3 size: 17 residues. The CDR3, as DNA: TGTGCCAGCACCATCAGCCGGGACACGGAGCTTGGAAACACCATATATTTT. As protein: CASTISRDTELGNTIYF.

The chain employs TRBV9 and TRBJ2-3; D assignment may be TRBD1 or TRBD2 (6 bases each). There are 13 residues in the CDR3. Germline CDR1 SGDLS, CDR2 YYNGEE. Trimming shortened V by 10 bases and J by 2 bases, and 14 bases separated the two germline ends. CDR3 residues: CAPGAGHTDTQYF. The CDR3 region has the DNA TGTGCCCCAGGGGCGGGGCACACAGATACGCAGTATTTT.